This T cell receptor beta chain is drawn from a study of blood T cell repertoires in COVID-19. Produced via immunoSEQ multiplex PCR; TCRdb's table is partial and in-frame only. The table shows hundreds of thousands of clones, with roughly 89% occurring only once. The CDR3 consists of 15 residues. Germline V gives CDR1 SGHRS, CDR2 YFSETQ. V was trimmed by 4 bases and J by 4 bases, leaving 12 bases between them. The specimen was peripheral blood. The receptor comes from a woman in her thirties with active or convalescent COVID-19. V is TRBV5-1 and J is TRBJ1-6, with D uncertain. In DNA form, the CDR3 reads TGCGCCAGCAGCCCCTATAGAATGTATAATTCACCCCTCCACTTT. Encoded protein: CASSPYRMYNSPLHF.